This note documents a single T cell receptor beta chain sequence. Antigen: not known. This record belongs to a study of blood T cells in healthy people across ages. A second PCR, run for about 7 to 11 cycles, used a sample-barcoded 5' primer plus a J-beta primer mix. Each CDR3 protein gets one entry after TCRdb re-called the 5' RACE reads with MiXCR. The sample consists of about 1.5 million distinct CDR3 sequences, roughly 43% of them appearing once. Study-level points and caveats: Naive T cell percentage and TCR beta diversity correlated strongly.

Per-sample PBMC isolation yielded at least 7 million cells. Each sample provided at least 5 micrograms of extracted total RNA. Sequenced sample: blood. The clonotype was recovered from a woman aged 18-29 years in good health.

The CDR3 nucleotides are TGCAGTGCTAGACAAAACCTAGAGAATTCACCCCTCCACTTT. The encoded protein is CSARQNLENSPLHF. The chain couples TRBV20-1 to TRBJ1-6; no reliable D call. The CDR3 sequence is 14 residues long. The V end was cut by 2 bases, the J end by 7 bases, with 12 bases between. CDR1 is DFQATT and CDR2 is SNEGSKA in the germline V gene (reference sequence).